Listed here are 27 T cell receptor beta chains from one sample, sequenced in a study of T cells and Merkel cell carcinoma outcomes (dated by TCRdb to the early 2020s). The library came from the immunoSEQ multiplex PCR assay. The source is immuneACCESS, and TCRdb retained only in-frame sequences with V and J called. Part of the clones is not carried over; for the studies checked, unresolved V genes explain less than half of this, and the remainder is unexplained. This sample has some 6,000 clones in its table, and under 80% of those were observed once. The top ten hold over 12% of the sample. Material: tumor tissue from Merkel cell carcinoma. These receptors originate from a human donor with Merkel cell carcinoma. Some clones in this sample may be carry-over from other donors' samples.

The chain employs TRBV20-1 and TRBJ1-1; D not resolved. CDR3 length: 11 residues. CDR1 is DFQATT and CDR2 is SNEGSKA in the germline V gene (reference sequence). V lost 5 bases to trimming and J lost 10 bases, with 14 bases between them. As DNA, the CDR3 is TGCAGTGCTCTCGAAACGCCTGGAGCTTTCTTT. This translates into CSALETPGAFF.

The V call is TRBV12-5, the J call TRBJ2-5; 9 bases are a match to TRBD2. The CDR3 has 18 amino acids. Germline V gene sequence: CDR1 LGHNT, CDR2 FRNRAP. The V segment lost 2 bases and the J segment 1 base; nucleotides outside the gene matches: 11. The CDR3 nucleotides read TGTGCTAGTGGTTTGACCGCACCGGGACTAGCCTTCCAAGAGACCCAGTACTTC. Translating gives CASGLTAPGLAFQETQYF. The full variable domain, in which reference TRBV12-5 and TRBJ2-5 provide the parts outside the CDR3, is DARVTQTPRHKVTEMGQEVTMRCQPILGHNTVFWYRQTMMQGLELLAYFRNRAPLDDSGMPKDRFSAEMPDATLATLKIQPSEPRDSAVYFCASGLTAPGLAFQETQYFGPGTRLLVL.

In its sample, this clone was seen once. The chain joins TRBV6-1 to TRBJ1-5; the D is unclear. CDR3 length: 16 residues. V lost 1 base, J lost 7 bases, and 17 bases lay in between. Germline V gene lookup returns CDR1 MNHNS and CDR2 SASEGT. CDR3 in DNA: TGTGCCAGCAGTGAAGGGGGAGGTATAAGAGGGCAGCCCCAGCATTTT. Encoded protein: CASSEGGGIRGQPQHF.

The chain recombines TRBV18 with TRBJ1-1; D is perhaps TRBD1 (6 bases). The V and J ends lost 3 bases and 3 bases respectively, with 11 bases between them. The CDR3 has 14 amino acids. The germline gives CDR1 KGHSH, CDR2 LQKENI. CDR3 region: CASSPAQGYTEAFF. The CDR3 coding sequence is TGTGCCAGCTCACCGGCCCAGGGGTACACTGAAGCTTTCTTT. Combining the CDR3 with reference TRBV18 and TRBJ1-1 gives the whole variable domain NAGVMQNPRHLVRRRGQEARLRCSPMKGHSHVYWYRQLPEEGLKFMVYLQKENIIDESGMPKERFSAEFPKEGPSILRIQQVVRGDSAAYFCASSPAQGYTEAFFGQGTRLTVV.

This clone appeared once. The chain uses TRBV30 and TRBJ2-1; possibly TRBD1 for D (5 bases). V was trimmed by 3 bases and J by 9 bases, leaving 15 bases between them. This CDR3 has 13 amino acids. Germline CDR1 is GTSNPN and CDR2 is SVGIG (reference sequence). The CDR3 nucleotides are TGTGCCTGGAGGCCCCCTGCCCAGGGTGAGCAGTTCTTC. This gives the protein CAWRPPAQGEQFF.

This clone appeared a single time. J is TRBJ2-1 and V is TRBV27, with a tentative D call TRBD1 (7 bases). The germline V gene has CDR1 MNHEY and CDR2 SMNVEV (reference sequence). CDR3 length equals 13 residues. Trimming shortened V by 3 bases and J by 8 bases, and 11 bases separated the two germline ends. The CDR3 protein is CASSFQGGDEQFF. The CDR3 DNA is TGTGCCAGCAGTTTTCAGGGGGGCGATGAGCAGTTCTTC.

V usage is TRBV6-5 and J usage is TRBJ2-7, with TRBD2 identical over 7 bases. Germline CDR1 MNHEY, CDR2 SVGAGI. This CDR3 region has 15 residues. Trimming took 0 bases from V and 6 from J; bases not matched to a gene: 8. CDR3 residues: CASSYSGGRSPEQYF. DNA of the CDR3: TGTGCCAGCAGTTACTCGGGGGGGAGGTCCCCCGAGCAGTACTTC.

The chain employs TRBV2 and TRBJ2-6; 10 nucleotides match TRBD2. Unmatched junction bases numbered 7, after V lost 6 bases and J lost 2 bases. Germline values: CDR1 SNHLY, CDR2 FYNNEI. The CDR3 runs to 17 residues. In DNA form, the CDR3 reads TGTGCCAGCAGGCCGGGACTAGCGTCGGCTGGGGCCAACGTCCTGACTTTC. Translation gives CASRPGLASAGANVLTF.

V usage is TRBV5-4 and J usage is TRBJ2-1; tentatively, D is TRBD2 (7 bases). V lost 9 bases and J lost 11, with 15 bases in between. This CDR3 spans 11 amino acids. From germline, CDR1 is SGHNT and CDR2 YYREEE (reference sequence). The CDR3 sequence: CANRAGVKQFF. CDR3 DNA sequence: TGTGCCAACAGGGCGGGAGTTAAGCAGTTCTTC.

A few counts support this clone. The chain carries TRBV10-3 and TRBJ1-1; D remains ambiguous. In germline, CDR1 is ENHRY, CDR2 SYGVKD. Trimming removed 0 bases from V and 1 base from J, with 3 bases in between. This CDR3 contains 13 residues. The CDR3 DNA sequence: TGTGCCATCAGTGAGTCGGGGAACACTGAAGCTTTCTTT. Translating gives CAISESGNTEAFF.

This sequence joins TRBV5-4 and TRBJ2-7; D is possibly TRBD1 (6 bases). In germline, CDR1 is SGHNT, CDR2 YYREEE (reference sequence). V lost 6 bases and J 2 bases, leaving 15 bases between the germline ends. CDR3 size: 14 residues. The chain's CDR3 is CASTASGETYEQYF. CDR3 coding DNA: TGTGCCAGCACCGCCTCAGGGGAAACCTACGAGCAGTACTTC.

This clone appeared a few times. The chain couples TRBV6-1 to TRBJ1-5; weak D call: TRBD1 (6 bases). Germline assignment: CDR1 MNHNS and CDR2 SASEGT. This CDR3 region has 15 residues. V was pared by 1 base and J by 6 bases, with 13 bases between. The CDR3 spells CASSEGKGTIQPQHF. The CDR3 DNA follows: TGTGCCAGCAGTGAAGGTAAAGGGACAATTCAGCCCCAGCATTTT.

The chain recombines TRBV7-2 with TRBJ2-7; D gene unclear. The V gene lost 5 bases and the J gene lost 0 bases, with 14 bases spanning the gap. The CDR3 is made up of 15 amino acids. Germline V gene data show CDR1 as SGHTA and CDR2 as FQGNSA. The CDR3 protein is CASSLTQVTSYEQYF. CDR3 DNA sequence: TGTGCCAGCAGCCTTACCCAGGTGACCTCCTACGAGCAGTACTTC.

The chain carries TRBV18 and TRBJ2-3; D remains unclear. Germline V gives CDR1 KGHSH, CDR2 LQKENI. The CDR3 has 12 residues. With 3 bases removed from V and 3 bases from J, the gap between germline ends came to 4 bases. The CDR3 is CASSPRTDTQYF. The DNA for the CDR3 is TGTGCCAGCTCACCGCGGACAGATACGCAGTATTTT.

This clone was seen once. This chain connects TRBV5-1 to TRBJ2-6, with D possibly TRBD2 on 6 matching bases. Germline CDR1 reads SGHRS; CDR2 reads YFSETQ. CDR3 size: 16 residues. Trimming took off 0 bases at V and 0 bases at J, with 7 bases between the two ends. The CDR3 DNA reads TGCGCCAGCAGCTTGGAGGAGGGCTCTGGGGCCAACGTCCTGACTTTC. It yields the protein CASSLEEGSGANVLTF.

About this clone: One end of the junction does not line up with germline, which may come from a read error. Here the CDR3 DNA reads TGTGCCATCAGTTGGACTAGTCCGGACTACGAGCAGTACTTT. Protein product: CAISWTSPDYEQYF. The chain has TRBV10-3 and TRBJ2-7; TRBD2 aligns across 7 bases. The CDR3 extends over 14 amino acids. Germline-derived CDR1 and CDR2 are ENHRY and SYGVKD.

This clone has a single count. The rearrangement links TRBV11-1 to TRBJ2-3; 7 bases are a match to TRBD1. Trimming at V came to 7 bases and at J to 4 bases, leaving 14 bases not matched to a gene. The CDR3 extends over 16 amino acids. Per germline, CDR1 SGHAT and CDR2 FQDESV (reference sequence). The CDR3 is CASTLPRGQTSDTQYF. In nucleotides, the CDR3 is TGTGCCAGCACCCTCCCCAGGGGACAGACCTCAGATACGCAGTATTTT.

The chain couples TRBV6-1 to TRBJ1-2; possibly TRBD1 for D (5 bases). Germline-derived CDR1 and CDR2 are MNHNS and SASEGT. CDR3 size: 14 residues. Trimming removed 9 bases at V and 8 bases at J, with 22 bases between. The CDR3 nucleotides are TGTGCCAGAAACAACAGGTTTTTGAGCCGCGGCTACACCTTC. This encodes CARNNRFLSRGYTF.

V is TRBV10-1 and J is TRBJ1-1; 7 bases fit TRBD1. Trimming cost V 3 bases and J 10 bases; bases outside gene matches: 17. Germline CDR1 and CDR2: WNHNN and SYGVQD (reference sequence). The CDR3 consists of 16 residues. CDR3 residues: CASSDKDRRARKGAFF. CDR3 DNA: TGCGCCAGCAGTGATAAGGACAGGAGGGCCCGTAAGGGAGCTTTCTTT.

This chain joins TRBV11-2 and TRBJ2-3; no definite D call. V dropped 5 bases and J dropped 6 bases, with 27 bases sitting between them. CDR1 and CDR2 (germline): SGHAT, FQNNGV. CDR3 length: 18 amino acids. Written as DNA, the CDR3 is TGTGCCAGCAGCCCGTCCTTTGTTGGTCGCGGCGTCGCGGATACGCAGTATTTT. It specifies CASSPSFVGRGVADTQYF.

The rearrangement links TRBV7-2 to TRBJ2-3, with D uncertain. V was shortened by 2 bases and J by 5 bases, with 8 bases between the two germline ends. The CDR3 loop spans 13 amino acids. Germline V CDR1 and CDR2: SGHTA, FQGNSA. The CDR3 sequence is CASSLMFQDTQYF. In DNA form, the CDR3 reads TGTGCCAGCAGCTTAATGTTTCAAGATACGCAGTATTTT.

The rearrangement joins TRBV6-5 to TRBJ1-5; D gene unclear. V was shortened by 6 bases and J by 3 bases, with 15 bases between the two germline ends. The CDR3 sequence is 15 residues long. CDR1 and CDR2 (germline): MNHEY, SVGAGI. The CDR3 sequence: CASSPRPGANQPQHF. DNA for the CDR3: TGTGCCAGCAGCCCCCGTCCAGGCGCCAATCAGCCCCAGCATTTT.

This clone was observed a handful of times. This sequence joins TRBV29-1 and TRBJ2-5; D may be TRBD1 or TRBD2 (6 bases each). Germline-derived CDR1 and CDR2 are SQVTM and ANQGSEA. This CDR3 comprises 13 residues. The V end lost 5 bases, the J end lost 5 bases, and 15 bases lay between the germline ends. The CDR3 sequence is CSVWVGGGETQYF. The CDR3 nucleotides read TGCAGCGTTTGGGTGGGGGGCGGGGAGACCCAGTACTTC.

The chain links TRBV6-6 to TRBJ2-3; 8 bases align to TRBD1. The V gene's germline CDR1 is MNHNY and CDR2 SVGAGI (reference sequence). The CDR3 covers 15 residues. V was clipped by 5 bases and J by 0 bases; unmatched bases: 4. CDR3 DNA sequence: TGTGCCAGCAGTCAGGGGGCTACTAGCACAGATACGCAGTATTTT. Its protein product is CASSQGATSTDTQYF.

The chain employs TRBV30 and TRBJ2-2; 7 bases map to TRBD1. J was trimmed by 1 base and V by 0 bases; bases with no gene match: 5. CDR3 size: 16 residues. From germline, CDR1 is GTSNPN and CDR2 SVGIG (reference sequence). This CDR3 reads CAWSVRRTGNTGELFF. CDR3 bases: TGTGCCTGGAGTGTACGTAGGACAGGGAACACCGGGGAGCTGTTTTTT.

The J gene is TRBJ1-5, the V gene TRBV15; unclear D gene. The CDR3 has 12 residues. The germline gives CDR1 LNHNV, CDR2 YYDKDF (reference sequence). Deletions cut 5 bases from V and 4 bases from J, with 6 bases between. Here the CDR3 reads CATSGLNQPQHF. The CDR3 DNA sequence: TGTGCCACCAGCGGGTTAAATCAGCCCCAGCATTTT.

The rearrangement uses TRBV23-1 and TRBJ2-7; 8 bases are a match to TRBD1. TRBV23-1 belongs to the ORF category, with a function that is uncertain. This CDR3 has 12 amino acids. The CDR3 is CAPQGAVEEQYF. The CDR3 DNA reads TGCGCGCCCCAGGGGGCGGTGGAGGAGCAGTACTTC.